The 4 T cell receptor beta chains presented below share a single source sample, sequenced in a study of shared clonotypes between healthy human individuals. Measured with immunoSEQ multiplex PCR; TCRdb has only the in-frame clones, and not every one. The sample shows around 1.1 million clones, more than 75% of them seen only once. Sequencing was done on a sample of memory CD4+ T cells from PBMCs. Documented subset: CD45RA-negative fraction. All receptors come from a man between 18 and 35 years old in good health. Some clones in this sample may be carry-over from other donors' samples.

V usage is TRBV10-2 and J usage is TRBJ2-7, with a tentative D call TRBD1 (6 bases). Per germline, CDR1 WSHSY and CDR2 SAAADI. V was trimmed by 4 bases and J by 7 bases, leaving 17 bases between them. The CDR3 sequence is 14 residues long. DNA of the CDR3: TGCGCCAGCAGTGTCCTGCAGGGGTTGGGGGAGCAGTACTTC. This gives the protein CASSVLQGLGEQYF.

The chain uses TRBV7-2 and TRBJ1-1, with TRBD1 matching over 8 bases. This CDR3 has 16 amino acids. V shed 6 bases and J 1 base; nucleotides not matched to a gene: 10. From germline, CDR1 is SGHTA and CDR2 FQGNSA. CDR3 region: CASSLGQGSWNTEAFF. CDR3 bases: TGTGCCAGCAGTCTAGGACAGGGATCGTGGAACACTGAAGCTTTCTTT.

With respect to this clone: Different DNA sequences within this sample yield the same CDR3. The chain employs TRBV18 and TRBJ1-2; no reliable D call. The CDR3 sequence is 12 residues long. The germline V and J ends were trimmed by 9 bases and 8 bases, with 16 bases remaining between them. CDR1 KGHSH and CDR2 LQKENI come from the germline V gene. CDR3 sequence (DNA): TGTGCCAGTTCCCGGGAAGCGAACGGCTACACCTTC. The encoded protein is CASSREANGYTF.

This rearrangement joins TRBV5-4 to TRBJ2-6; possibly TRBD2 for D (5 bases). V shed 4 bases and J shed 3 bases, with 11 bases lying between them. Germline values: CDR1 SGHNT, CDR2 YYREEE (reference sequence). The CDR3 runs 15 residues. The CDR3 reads CASSRWGDGANVLTF. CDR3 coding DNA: TGTGCCAGCAGCCGGTGGGGAGATGGGGCCAACGTCCTGACTTTC.